This TCR beta chain was profiled in a study of response to subunit inactivated influenza vaccine. Study-wide findings and caveats: Authors suggested seasonal influenza vaccinations each recruit few new T cells.

A single record per CDR3 protein comes from TCRdb applying MiXCR to the RT-PCR reads. This table holds 650,000 to 850,000 distinct CDR3 sequences, more than 11% found once. Trimming took 1 base from V and 6 from J; bases not matched to a gene: 5. The CDR3 is made up of 15 amino acids. Germline lookup yields CDR1 SGHAT and CDR2 FQNNGV. There are a few counts of this clonotype. No antigen is known for it. The material was PBMCs from blood, obtained approximately 15 days before vaccination. The source is a man between 45 and 60 years old who received an inactivated influenza vaccine. The V call is TRBV11-2, the J call TRBJ1-2; 10 bases fit TRBD1. CDR3 DNA: TGTGCCAGCAGCTTAGGGGACAGGGGAGTTGATGGCTACACCTTC. This translates into CASSLGDRGVDGYTF. Based on the CDR3 plus reference TRBV11-2 and TRBJ1-2, the full variable domain is EAGVAQSPRYKIIEKRQSVAFWCNPISGHATLYWYQQILGQGPKLLIQFQNNGVVDDSQLPKDRFSAERLKGVDSTLKIQPAKLEDSAVYLCASSLGDRGVDGYTFGSGTRLTVV.